The sequence of this T cell receptor (beta chain) was determined in a study of T cell repertoires in cytomegalovirus infection (dated 2019 in TCRdb). Regarding the study in general: The HLA type of each donor mattered for the analysis, because public TCR beta signatures pointed to carriage of CMV infection along with the matching HLA type.

This clonotype appeared many times. Its antigen is unknown. It has no much larger one-base neighbor in the sample; base qualities were not kept. Broader findings and caveats from the paper: The ex vivo response was dominated by HLA-C-restricted CMV-specific TCR beta clonotypes, which also provided the single most frequent clonotype in two of eight donors. In both this cohort and an independent cohort of 350 to 400 donors, the cumulative frequency of public TCR beta family members distinguished carriers of CMV infection plus the relevant HLA type.

Trimming costs V 5 bases and J 3 bases, and their ends lie 15 bases apart. Spanning cysteine to phenylalanine, the CDR3 consists of 15 amino acids. The entry retains the CDR3 DNA only, 45 bases that are in frame from base 1. The germline V gene gives CDR1 as SGHVS and CDR2 as FNYEAQ. Sequencing relied on an Illumina HiSeq 1500. Using fastp at Q25 and MiXCR, TCRdb reprocessed the public reads and kept productive beta chains. Identical CDR3 protein sequences are pooled into one entry, listed with their most common genes and DNA. This sample lists 250,000 or so distinct CDR3 sequences; approximately 15% were detected once. Of the sample, about 45% falls within the top ten clones.

The rearranged chain carries TRBV7-6 and TRBJ2-3, with a weak D call of TRBD2 (5 bases match). Source material: CD8+ T cells from PBMCs. This receptor was taken from a human donor in good health (CMV status not recorded). Some clones in this sample may be carry-over from other donors' samples. The CDR3 protein sequence reads: CASSPDGDLTDTQYF. The nucleotide sequence is given as TGTGCCAGCAGCCCGGACGGGGATTTAACAGATACGCAGTATTTT.